This T cell receptor (beta chain) was profiled in a study of T cells in Graves' hyperthyroidism and ophthalmopathy. Amplified regions were TCR beta CDR3 sequences from RNA transcripts. A set of HTBI primers served as the primers for a first-round RT-PCR of the TCR CDR3. MiXCR was run by TCRdb on the multiplex PCR reads, yielding one entry per CDR3 protein. The table records fewer than 550,000 distinct CDR3 sequences, roughly 14% of them present only once. In germline, CDR1 is MGHRA, CDR2 YSYEKL. This CDR3 is built from 13 residues. V shed 0 bases and J shed 12 bases, with 14 bases lying between them. This clonotype was seen once.

Sequencing input: blood. The gene calls are TRBV4-1 and TRBJ2-5; maybe TRBD1 (5 bases). The sequence was collected from a woman aged 18-29 years with Graves' hyperthyroidism. This chain's CDR3 is CASSQDAASREYF. The CDR3 bases are TGCGCCAGCAGCCAAGACGCGGCTTCCAGGGAGTACTTC.